Following are 5 T cell receptor beta chains from one sample sequenced in a study of glioma-infiltrating T cells. Amplification of TCR alpha and beta CDR3 regions from RNA used iRepertoire nested multiplex PCR. Each CDR3 protein is one row after TCRdb ran MiXCR on the multiplex PCR reads. The table has 150,000 to 200,000 distinct CDR3 sequences, more than 25% seen once; the top ten hold 20%. Sequencing input: glioma tissue, nonneoplastic brain tissue, or PBMCs (not recorded which). These receptors all come from a human donor with low-grade glioma or glioblastoma, undergoing nonglioma brain surgery, or in good health (not recorded which).

This clonotype was observed many times. CDR3 loop: CASSQAIAGVGQETQYF. CDR3 nucleotide sequence: TGCGCCAGCAGCCAAGCGATAGCGGGAGTAGGTCAAGAGACCCAGTACTTC. The genes are TRBV4-3 and TRBJ2-5, with TRBD2 matching over 9 bases. Unmatched junction bases numbered 8, after V lost 1 base and J lost 2 bases. The CDR3 has 17 residues. The germline CDR1 and CDR2 sequences are LGHNA and YSLEER.

This clonotype was seen a handful of times. A single base separates this from a much larger clone, so it may be a read error. V gene TRBV19 combines with J gene TRBJ2-1; no definite D call. Germline V gives CDR1 LNHDA, CDR2 SQIVND (reference sequence). This CDR3 is built from 11 residues. The CDR3 DNA follows: TGTGCCAGTAGTTACTCGGATGAGAAGTTCTTC. Its translation: CASSYSDEKFF.

There are many counts of this clonotype. This chain joins TRBV27 and TRBJ2-1; 8 bases fit TRBD2. This CDR3 contains 16 residues. V was clipped by 6 bases and J by 6 bases; unmatched bases: 13. Per the germline V gene, CDR1 is MNHEY and CDR2 is SMNVEV (reference sequence). CDR3 nucleotide sequence: TGTGCCAGCAGCACCCGGGTCGGGAGGGCCCTCAATGAGCAGTTCTTC. Residues: CASSTRVGRALNEQFF.

In this sample, this clonotype turned up many times. The junction differs from germline at one of its ends, possibly a read error. V is TRBV7-7 and J is TRBJ2-1; 9 bases align to TRBD2. The CDR3 runs 13 residues. Germline lookup yields CDR1 SSHAT and CDR2 FNYEAQ (reference sequence). The CDR3 nucleotides are TGTGCTAGCAGCCCAGGGACTAGCCGCGAGCAGTTCTTC. The encoded protein is CASSPGTSREQFF.

Concerning this clonotype itself: Since a much larger clone is just one base distant, this may be a read error. The J gene is TRBJ2-1, the V gene TRBV2; D possibly corresponds to TRBD2 (5 bases). Trimming shortened V by 7 bases and J by 6 bases, and 19 bases separated the two germline ends. Germline CDR1 SNHLY, CDR2 FYNNEI. The CDR3 runs to 15 residues. The CDR3 spells CASNLTSVGGNEQFF. The CDR3 DNA follows: TGTGCCAGCAATCTAACCTCTGTCGGAGGCAATGAGCAGTTCTTC. The complete variable domain, with remaining parts taken from reference TRBV2 and TRBJ2-1, reads EPEVTQTPSHQVTQMGQEVILRCVPISNHLYFYWYRQILGQKVEFLVSFYNNEISEKSEIFDDQFSVERPDGSNFTLKIRSTKLEDSAMYFCASNLTSVGGNEQFFGPGTRLTVL.